This T cell receptor beta chain was profiled in a study of OX40 agonist ivuxolimab in advanced cancers. This CDR3 spans 16 amino acids. The J segment lost 3 bases and the V segment lost 4 bases, leaving 7 bases of the junction unmatched. Germline V lookup: CDR1 WNHNN, CDR2 SYGVQD (reference sequence). Sequencing used immunoSEQ multiplex PCR; TCRdb keeps in-frame clones, though not all of them. The table has fewer than 80,000 clones, roughly 88% seen once. The sequence derives from an adult with an advanced solid tumor such as melanoma, head and neck, liver or kidney cancer. This chain uses TRBV10-1 with TRBJ2-7; 12 nucleotides align to TRBD1. The starting material was CD4+ or CD8+ T cells sorted from blood, obtained in a trial of the OX40 agonist ivuxolimab. CDR3 nucleotide sequence: TGCGCCAGCAGTGCCGGGGGGGACAGGGGGCTCTACGAGCAGTACTTC. Translation: CASSAGGDRGLYEQYF.